One sample yielded the 8 T cell receptor beta chains listed below, sequenced in a study of shared clonotypes between healthy human individuals. As defined, naive CD8 cells were CD45RO-negative and positively selected for CCR7, with terminally differentiated effector memory CD45RA+ cells excluded. Here immunoSEQ multiplex PCR was the method, and the copy in TCRdb shows in-frame clones only, minus some. The table includes about 2 million clones, about 95% detected once. The source material was naive CD8+ T cells sorted from blood. The receptors here all came from a man aged 18 to 29 in good health.

The CDR3 reads CASSSDFGELFF. CDR3 in DNA: TGCGCCAGCAGCTCAGATTTCGGGGAGCTGTTTTTT. V usage is TRBV5-1 and J usage is TRBJ2-2; D call uncertain. V was shortened by 3 bases and J by 7 bases, with 7 bases between the two germline ends. Germline loops: CDR1 SGHRS, CDR2 YFSETQ. The CDR3 sequence is 12 residues long. Combining the CDR3 with reference TRBV5-1 and TRBJ2-2 gives the whole variable domain KAGVTQTPRYLIKTRGQQVTLSCSPISGHRSVSWYQQTPGQGLQFLFEYFSETQRNKGNFPGRFSGRQFSNSRSEMNVSTLELGDSALYLCASSSDFGELFFGEGSRLTVL.

On this clone: Additional DNA sequences in this sample encode the identical CDR3. The CDR3 DNA follows: TGTGCCAGCAGTGAATGGGGGGGGGAAGGGGCCTACGAGCAGTACTTC. Its protein is CASSEWGGEGAYEQYF. The rearrangement links TRBV6-1 to TRBJ2-7; 7 bases line up with TRBD2. Losses at the gene ends were 2 bases for V and 2 bases for J; bases not matched to a gene: 9. CDR1 and CDR2 from the germline V gene are MNHNS and SASEGT. The CDR3 is made up of 16 amino acids.

V usage is TRBV27 and J usage is TRBJ2-7; 7 positions agree with TRBD2. This CDR3 is 12 amino acids long. Germline CDR1 is MNHEY and CDR2 is SMNVEV (reference sequence). After removal of 4 bases from V and 5 bases from J, the junction contained 2 bases not matched to a gene. CDR3 in DNA: TGTGCCAGCAGTTCGGGGGGAGACGAGCAGTACTTC. Amino acids: CASSSGGDEQYF.

Concerning this clone: The sample has other DNA sequences that encode this CDR3 too. The rearrangement links TRBV7-9 to TRBJ1-1; D unclear. This CDR3 spans 13 amino acids. V lost 0 bases, J lost 3 bases, and 5 bases lay in between. Germline CDR1 SEHNR, CDR2 FQNEAQ (reference sequence). The CDR3 DNA is TGTGCCAGCAGCTTAGCTGGGGACACTGAAGCTTTCTTT. Translating it yields CASSLAGDTEAFF.

The J gene is TRBJ2-7, the V gene TRBV5-4; 7 bases align to TRBD2. CDR1 is SGHNT and CDR2 is YYREEE in the germline V gene (reference sequence). The CDR3 spans 14 residues. The trim removed 0 bases at V and 2 bases at J, leaving 2 bases unmatched. The CDR3 nucleotides read TGTGCCAGCAGCTTGGCCGGGGGGACCTACGAGCAGTACTTC. This encodes CASSLAGGTYEQYF.

The J gene is TRBJ1-4, the V gene TRBV7-6, with D possibly TRBD1 on 6 matching bases. V lost 1 base and J lost 9, with 12 bases in between. The CDR3 has 14 residues. Looked up from germline, CDR1 is SGHVS and CDR2 is FNYEAQ. The CDR3 DNA reads as TGTGCCAGCAGCTTAGTTCTACAGGGCAAAAAACTGTTTTTT. This encodes CASSLVLQGKKLFF.

This sequence joins TRBV7-6 and TRBJ2-3; 10 nucleotides agree with TRBD2. The germline V gene has CDR1 SGHVS and CDR2 FNYEAQ. Trimming removed 1 base from V and 1 base from J; junction bases left unmatched: 2. The CDR3 has 16 residues. The CDR3 DNA is TGTGCCAGCAGCTTAGGGCTAGCGGGAGGCACAGATACGCAGTATTTT. Translation gives CASSLGLAGGTDTQYF. The entire variable domain, with the rest obtained from reference TRBV7-6 and TRBJ2-3, is as follows: GAGVSQSPRYKVTKRGQDVALRCDPISGHVSLYWYRQALGQGPEFLTYFNYEAQQDKSGLPNDRFSAERPEGSISTLTIQRTEQRDSAMYRCASSLGLAGGTDTQYFGPGTRLTVL.

The chain links TRBV4-1 to TRBJ1-2; D is possibly TRBD1 (5 bases). Germline V lookup: CDR1 MGHRA, CDR2 YSYEKL. The length of the CDR3 is 20 residues. The germline V and J ends were trimmed by 2 bases and 1 base, with 26 bases remaining between them. The CDR3 nucleotides are TGCGCCAGCAGCCAAACCCCGGGACCTATACCTTCCAGTTTTAACTATGGCTACACCTTC. Its translation: CASSQTPGPIPSSFNYGYTF.